This T cell receptor beta chain emerged from a study of cytomegalovirus exposure and HLA in healthy donors. Overall study findings and caveats: Exclusion applied to some V segments, including TRBV6-2 and TRBV6-3, as they were indistinguishable. Evidence from a later analysis indicated that most CMV-associated TCR beta chains looked HLA-restricted.

Each donor was nominally healthy when sampled (though unrecorded immune exposures were likely). A note on this clone: Its antigen is unidentified.

Germline V gene lookup returns CDR1 LGHNA and CDR2 YNFKEQ. The V and J ends lost 1 base and 5 bases, in that order; junction bases with no gene match: 1. The CDR3 sequence is 13 residues long. Primers: 60 Vbeta forward and 13 Jbeta reverse. Per the original methods: In a later analysis, the count reached about 75 million unique TCR beta chains, with about 9.9 million shared. Sequencing used immunoSEQ multiplex PCR; TCRdb keeps in-frame clones, though not all of them. That table furnishes V, J and clone size, whereas the DNA furnished D and trimming. The repertoire includes some 130,000 clones, over 70% of them detected once, and around 2.2% sits in the top ten.

The rearrangement links TRBV4-2 to TRBJ2-5; 7 bases line up with TRBD2. The receptor was isolated from a man under 40 in good health and CMV-seronegative. The sequencing input was PBMCs. For the CDR3, the DNA is TGTGCCAGCAGCCAAGTGGGAGGGGAGACCCAGTACTTC. This encodes CASSQVGGETQYF.